This is a list of T cell receptor beta chains from one sample in a study of CD8 T cells in Susac syndrome. TCRdb ran MiXCR on the immunoSEQ multiplex PCR reads and lists one entry per CDR3 protein. This sample has roughly 150,000 distinct CDR3 sequences, with 92% found just once. The sample comprised CD4+ T cells from PBMCs. The receptors come from a human donor in good health. Each CDR3 is given with its conserved first and last residue. D genes are given only for firm matches. Clone sizes are given selectively: once, few, many, or a class where the clone is expanded.

v_call	j_call	clone_size	d_call	cdr3_aa	cdr3_nt
TRBV6-4	TRBJ2-1	-	TRBD2	CASSEREGPNEQFF	TGTGCCAGCAGTGAGCGGGAGGGCCCCAATGAGCAGTTCTTC
TRBV6-1	TRBJ2-5	-	TRBD1	CASSPQGAPFGETQYF	TGTGCCAGCAGTCCCCAGGGGGCTCCCTTTGGGGAGACCCAGTACTTC
TRBV5-1	TRBJ2-1	-	TRBD1	CASSIQGTEQFF	TGCGCCAGCAGCATACAGGGGACCGAGCAGTTCTTC
TRBV12-3/TRBV12-4	TRBJ2-1	-	TRBD2	CASSRIVPGLADYNEQFF	TGTGCCAGCAGTCGCATTGTACCCGGGCTAGCGGATTACAATGAGCAGTTCTTC
TRBV20-1	TRBJ2-7	-	TRBD1	CSASPDRPYEQYF	TGCAGTGCTAGCCCGGACAGGCCCTACGAGCAGTACTTC
TRBV7-9	TRBJ2-5	-	-	CASSTGLKETQYF	TGTGCCAGCAGCACGGGGTTGAAGGAGACCCAGTACTTC
TRBV5-1	TRBJ2-2	-	-	CASSLELLGSGELFF	TGCGCCAGCAGCTTGGAACTCCTCGGGAGCGGGGAGCTGTTTTTT
TRBV5-1	TRBJ2-6	-	-	CASSLRRTSGANVLTF	TGCGCCAGCAGCTTGAGGCGGACCTCTGGGGCCAACGTCCTGACTTTC
TRBV3-1	TRBJ1-1	-	TRBD1	CASSWGDRAEAFF	TGTGCCAGCAGCTGGGGTGACAGGGCTGAAGCTTTCTTT
TRBV19	TRBJ1-5	-	-	CASSTGVSNQPQHF	TGTGCCAGTAGTACGGGGGTTAGCAATCAGCCCCAGCATTTT
TRBV5-1	TRBJ1-5	-	-	CASSPQGTGNQPQHF	TGCGCCAGCAGTCCACAGGGCACGGGCAATCAGCCCCAGCATTTT
TRBV24-1	TRBJ2-7	few	-	CATSDATEVHYEQYF	TGTGCCACCAGTGACGCAACGGAGGTACACTACGAGCAGTACTTC
TRBV10-2	TRBJ2-4	-	-	CASSEGELAKNIQYF	TGCGCCAGCAGTGAAGGAGAACTAGCCAAAAACATTCAGTACTTC
TRBV29-1	TRBJ1-2	-	-	CSVEGPYNYGYTF	TGCAGCGTTGAAGGGCCTTATAACTATGGCTACACCTTC
TRBV7-2	TRBJ2-7	-	TRBD1	CASSLGQGETYEQYF	TGTGCCAGCAGCTTAGGACAGGGGGAGACCTACGAGCAGTACTTC
TRBV3-1	TRBJ2-1	-	TRBD2	CASSQPPTSGSSYNEQFF	TGTGCCAGCAGCCAACCCCCGACTAGCGGGAGCTCCTACAATGAGCAGTTCTTC
TRBV4-3	TRBJ1-1	-	-	CASSQDVTGDTEAFF	TGCGCCAGCAGCCAAGACGTTACCGGGGACACTGAAGCTTTCTTT
TRBV11-2	TRBJ2-1	-	TRBD1	CASSQTGGSYNEQFF	TGTGCCAGCAGCCAGACAGGGGGCTCCTACAATGAGCAGTTCTTC
TRBV4-2	TRBJ2-1	-	-	CASSQGGVRDNEQFF	TGTGCCAGCAGCCAAGGGGGGGTAAGGGACAATGAGCAGTTCTTC
TRBV6-1	TRBJ2-5	-	TRBD2	CASSERPTSTETQYF	TGTGCCAGCAGTGAAAGACCGACTAGCACGGAGACCCAGTACTTC
TRBV3-1	TRBJ1-3	-	-	CASGIDGGETNTIYF	TGTGCCAGCGGTATCGACGGGGGCGAAACAAACACCATATATTTT
TRBV4-3	TRBJ2-3	-	-	CASSQDWESGGTDTQYF	TGCGCCAGCAGCCAAGATTGGGAGAGTGGCGGGACAGATACGCAGTATTTT
TRBV5-1	TRBJ2-3	-	TRBD2	CASSLGSGGAADTQYF	TGCGCCAGCAGCTTGGGCAGCGGGGGGGCTGCAGATACGCAGTATTTT
TRBV18	TRBJ2-5	-	-	CASSPPGVYQETQYF	TGTGCCAGCTCACCACCGGGAGTGTACCAAGAGACCCAGTACTTC
TRBV29-1	TRBJ2-1	-	-	CSDVRRVISYNEQFF	TGCAGCGACGTTCGAAGGGTAATCTCCTACAATGAGCAGTTCTTC
TRBV28	TRBJ1-1	-	-	CASTMRNTEAFF	TGTGCCAGCACTATGAGGAACACTGAAGCTTTCTTT
TRBV6-1	TRBJ1-1	once	-	CASSENLKSGGTEAFF	TGTGCCAGCAGTGAAAATCTGAAATCTGGGGGCACTGAAGCTTTCTTT
TRBV20-1	TRBJ1-2	-	TRBD1	CSASRTGGAGYTF	TGCAGTGCTAGCCGGACAGGGGGAGCTGGCTACACCTTC
TRBV12-5	TRBJ1-3	-	-	CASGLPSTGNTIYF	TGTGCTAGTGGTTTGCCCTCGACCGGCAACACCATATATTTT
TRBV9	TRBJ2-1	few	-	CASSPGGEQFF	TGTGCCAGCAGCCCCGGAGGTGAGCAGTTCTTC